This TCR beta chain was profiled in a study of vaccination and CD4 T cells after COVID-19. As for the study in general: Cells received overlapping spike peptides from SARS-CoV-2, HCoV-NL63, HCoV-OC43 and HCoV-229E as stimulation.

Germline V gives CDR1 KGHDR, CDR2 SFDVKD. The J segment lost 8 bases and the V segment lost 11 bases, leaving 13 bases of the junction unmatched. The CDR3 has 15 residues. Remarks on this clonotype: The antigen remains unidentified.

Described treatment: roughly nine-day PBMC culture with coronavirus spike peptide pools or control peptides (ViraFEST assay). ViraFEST expanded antigen-specific T cells with peptide pools, then sequenced TCRs. Culture of some 1.9 million PBMCs per well took place with about 9.1 IU/ml IL-2 and roughly 9.8 ug/ml peptide pools. Sequencing of the DNA from cultured CD4+ T cells was carried out with the Oncomine TCR Beta short-read assay. TCRdb itself ran the PCR reads through MiXCR, one entry per CDR3 protein. The sample lists some 13,000 distinct CDR3 sequences, about 28% seen once, with under 20% in the top ten.

The chain couples TRBV24-1 to TRBJ1-6; TRBD1 matches at 8 bases. The specimen was cultured CD4+ T cells from blood. The receptor was derived from a human donor with COVID-19. The CDR3 protein is CAIVESQTGDSPLHF. The CDR3 nucleotides read TGTGCCATCGTAGAATCCCAGACAGGGGATTCACCCCTCCACTTT.